Listed here is a single T cell receptor (beta chain). Antigen unknown. The data stem from a study of OX40 agonist ivuxolimab in advanced cancers. Study results and limitations: There was clonal expansion of CD4+ and CD8+ blood T cells by week 6 at 0.1 to 3.0 mg/kg. Relatively little clonal expansion, among the lowest observed, appeared in partial responders at 0.1-3.0 mg/kg.

CDR1 SGHRS and CDR2 YFSETQ come from the germline V gene. Trimming removed 4 bases from V and 10 bases from J, with 17 bases in between. This CDR3 contains 13 residues. Sequencing was performed with immunoSEQ multiplex PCR; in TCRdb, only in-frame clones are kept and a portion is missing. Counted here are around 56,000 clones, around 88% occurring once; the ten biggest clones make up roughly 1.5%. Peripheral blood came from all dose cohorts at three timepoints. The input for sequencing was CD4+ or CD8+ T cells sorted from blood, taken in a trial of the OX40 agonist ivuxolimab. The TCR comes from an adult with an advanced solid tumor such as melanoma, head and neck, liver or kidney cancer. The chain carries TRBV5-1 and TRBJ1-1; D is uncertain. The CDR3 DNA reads TGCGCCAGCAGCGGAGGAACCTTGGGTGTAGCTTTCTTT. Its protein is CASSGGTLGVAFF.